A selection of T cell receptor beta chains follows, all from one sample in a study of T cell repertoires in cytomegalovirus infection. In TCRdb, the reads were re-called with MiXCR into one record per CDR3 protein. The data show about 890,000 distinct CDR3 sequences, less than 35% seen once. These TCRs are of unknown antigen specificity. The source was cultured CD8+ T cells from PBMCs, collected from culture after CMV antigen stimulation. The source of these receptors is a human donor in good health (CMV status not recorded). Some clones in this sample may be carry-over from other donors' samples. Each CDR3 is given with its conserved first and last residue. Each record gives: V gene, CDR3 protein.

>TRBV6-2/TRBV6-3
CASSPPEGPIQYF
>TRBV6-2/TRBV6-3
CASSYVSGDNEQFF
>TRBV12-3/TRBV12-4
CASSTDRMDTGELFF
>TRBV12-3/TRBV12-4
CASSFKVGASTGELFF
>TRBV7-9
CASSSYRSPTTNEQFF
>TRBV10-3
CAISESRIGKNTEAFF
>TRBV12-3/TRBV12-4
CASRIAGGGGANVLTF
>TRBV6-2/TRBV6-3
CASLGPQGNQPQHF
>TRBV9
CASSVTGSQETQYF
>TRBV7-9
CASGTGLMNTEAFF
>TRBV4-3
CASSQDWAGGFTEAFF
>TRBV27
CASSLGLADTGELFF
>TRBV4-1
CASSQGFGQGREKLFF
>TRBV7-2
CASSFGGGRQPQHF
>TRBV6-8
CASSYSTENEQFF
>TRBV24-1
CATSVAGDTEAFF
>TRBV10-3
CATISRVMGNEQFF
>TRBV7-2
CASSLGQQNTEAFF
>TRBV14
CASSSHPNQPQHF
>TRBV7-6
CASSLSQGYANYGYTF
>TRBV7-8
CATAGGVNEQFF
>TRBV29-1
CSVRDSPSAADTQYF
>TRBV19
CATWTGNGYTF
>TRBV12-5
CASGLVAGTSGGNEQFF
>TRBV2
CAVPGTGVVEQYF
>TRBV6-2/TRBV6-3
CASSAPGLSYNEQFF
>TRBV10-3
CAISEDRSSHNSPLHF
>TRBV7-9
CASSPRQGRTQYF
>TRBV7-9
CASRSARRGYTF
>TRBV7-8
CASSSLPRQNQETQYF
>TRBV7-9
CASSLSGVNTGELFF
>TRBV29-1
CSVSSETARMNTEAFF
>TRBV20-1
CSALGQLATNEKLFF
>TRBV7-3
CASSFGDRVKTQYF
>TRBV4-1
CASSQELAGETSYNEQFF
>TRBV7-2
CASSVNPLTGTEAFF
>TRBV13
CASSSQQGPSNEQFF
>TRBV7-9
CASSSGDPHSGANVLTF
>TRBV2
CASSESLGFSEAFF
>TRBV27
CASSATGGRNQPQHF
>TRBV11-1
CASSLAGGASTGELFF
>TRBV7-9
CASSSNSGTDSGNTIYF
>TRBV10-3
CAISESSTGVVDTQYF
>TRBV4-3
CASSQDPAKPEAFF
>TRBV6-6
CASGGLPGELFF
>TRBV19
CASSIRGPYSNQPQHF